This T cell receptor (beta chain) originates from a study of technical replicates of blood from several donors. Produced via immunoSEQ multiplex PCR; TCRdb's table is partial and in-frame only. Of fewer than 80,000 clones in the sample, 89% are singletons; the top ten hold roughly 4.9%. The germline gives CDR1 MGHDK, CDR2 SYGVNS. Trimming shortened V by 1 base and J by 2 bases, and 8 bases separated the two germline ends. This CDR3 spans 14 amino acids. What was sequenced was PBMCs. The V gene is TRBV25-1, the J gene TRBJ1-2; weak D call: TRBD1 (5 bases). The receptor was isolated from a human donor in good health. Some clones in this sample may be carry-over from other donors' samples. The CDR3 spells CASSELEGNYGYTF. The CDR3 DNA is TGTGCCAGCAGTGAATTGGAGGGGAACTATGGCTACACCTTC.